What follows are 15 T cell receptor beta chains derived from one specimen sequenced in a study of blood T cell repertoires in COVID-19. Sequencing was performed with immunoSEQ multiplex PCR; in TCRdb, only in-frame clones are kept and a portion is missing. The sample consists of hundreds of thousands of clones, roughly nine tenths of them appearing once. Sample: peripheral blood. The receptors originated from a woman aged 50 to 60 with COVID-19, enrolled during active disease.

This chain uses TRBV29-1 with TRBJ2-3; TRBD2 agrees at 15 bases. V lost 6 bases to trimming and J lost 5 bases; unmatched junction nucleotides: 18. CDR1 and CDR2 from the germline V gene are SQVTM and ANQGSEA. There are 19 residues in the CDR3. The CDR3, as DNA: TGCAGCGTCGCGGCGTACCCGGGACTAGCGGGGGGCGATATAGATACGCAGTATTTT. Its translation: CSVAAYPGLAGGDIDTQYF.

The chain combines TRBV9 with TRBJ2-3, with a possible D match to TRBD2 (5 bases). The V gene lost 6 bases and the J gene lost 0 bases, with 11 bases spanning the gap. The CDR3 totals 14 residues. Germline CDR1 is SGDLS and CDR2 is YYNGEE. The CDR3 loop reads CASTMDSSTDTQYF. CDR3 DNA: TGTGCCAGCACCATGGACTCAAGCACAGATACGCAGTATTTT.

Regarding this clone: Additional DNA sequences in this sample encode the identical CDR3. J is TRBJ2-1 and V is TRBV6-5; possible D gene TRBD1, 5 bases. The CDR3 extends over 13 amino acids. Germline loops: CDR1 MNHEY, CDR2 SVGAGI. The V end was cut by 0 bases, the J end by 7 bases, with 7 bases between. This CDR3 reads CASSYSPGNEQFF. For the CDR3, the DNA is TGTGCCAGCAGTTACTCTCCAGGGAATGAGCAGTTCTTC.

The chain employs TRBV3-1 (or the pseudogene TRBV3-2) and TRBJ1-5, with D hard to call. Germline V gene sequence: CDR1 LGHDT, CDR2 YNNKEL (reference sequence). V dropped 0 bases and J dropped 4 bases, with 13 bases sitting between them. The CDR3 has 16 amino acids. The DNA for the CDR3 is TGTGCCAGCAGCCAAGATCTCGCCGCAGGAAATCAGCCCCAGCATTTT. It encodes CASSQDLAAGNQPQHF.

The chain couples TRBV4-1 to TRBJ2-7, with TRBD2 matching over 9 bases. V lost 0 bases, J lost 2 bases, and 2 bases stayed unmatched. Germline assignment: CDR1 MGHRA and CDR2 YSYEKL. This CDR3 contains 15 residues. The CDR3 nucleotides read TGCGCCAGCAGCCAAGATGGCGGGGGGGCCTACGAGCAGTACTTC. It yields the protein CASSQDGGGAYEQYF.

This clone was found once. The chain uses TRBV9 and TRBJ2-2, with D tentatively TRBD1 (5 bases). The V and J ends lost 6 bases and 6 bases respectively, with 9 bases between them. This CDR3 is 12 amino acids long. CDR1 SGDLS and CDR2 YYNGEE come from the germline V gene. CDR3 loop: CASNGHAGELFF. CDR3 nucleotides: TGTGCCAGCAACGGACACGCCGGGGAGCTGTTTTTT.

Turning to this clone: This sample also contains other DNA sequences that code for the same CDR3. The chain combines TRBV9 with TRBJ1-1; D is ambiguous. Germline CDR1 reads SGDLS; CDR2 reads YYNGEE. The CDR3 contains 13 residues. V lost 0 bases and J 0 bases, leaving 3 bases between the germline ends. The CDR3 DNA sequence: TGTGCCAGCAGCGTAGCTCTGAACACTGAAGCTTTCTTT. It encodes CASSVALNTEAFF.

The V gene is TRBV28, the J gene TRBJ2-7, with 9 bases lining up with TRBD2. The CDR3 spans 18 residues. Germline V gene data show CDR1 as MDHEN and CDR2 as SYDVKM. V lost 6 bases and J lost 1; bases outside the gene matches: 16. The CDR3 spells CASSTIGASAGGSYEQYF. In DNA form, the CDR3 reads TGTGCCAGCAGCACGATCGGGGCGTCAGCGGGGGGTTCCTACGAGCAGTACTTC.

The J gene is TRBJ1-2, the V gene TRBV5-4; 9 nucleotides agree with TRBD1. The V segment lost 4 bases and the J segment 8 bases; nucleotides outside the gene matches: 15. Germline values: CDR1 SGHNT, CDR2 YYREEE (reference sequence). There are 16 residues in the CDR3. CDR3 residues: CASSLGQGATPFGYTF. CDR3 nucleotides: TGTGCCAGCAGCCTGGGACAGGGTGCTACCCCGTTCGGCTACACCTTC.

This clone was counted once. The chain links TRBV7-9 to TRBJ1-4; D may be TRBD1 (5 bases). The V end lost 4 bases, the J end lost 10 bases, and 16 bases lay between the germline ends. CDR3 length: 14 residues. Germline CDR1 is SEHNR and CDR2 is FQNEAQ (reference sequence). The CDR3 DNA sequence: TGTGCCAGCAGCTACGCCACACAGGAGGGAAAACTGTTTTTT. This translates into CASSYATQEGKLFF. Full variable domain (missing parts from reference TRBV7-9 and TRBJ1-4): DTGVSQNPRHKITKRGQNVTFRCDPISEHNRLYWYRQTLGQGPEFLTYFQNEAQLEKSRLLSDRFSAERPKGSFSTLEIQRTEQGDSAMYLCASSYATQEGKLFFGSGTQLSVL.

This chain connects TRBV9 to TRBJ1-4; weak D call: TRBD1 (6 bases). Germline CDR1 and CDR2: SGDLS and YYNGEE. There are 15 residues in the CDR3. Trimming shortened V by 3 bases and J by 5 bases, and 14 bases separated the two germline ends. The CDR3 bases are TGTGCCAGCAGCGCACTTGGGACAAACAATGAAAAACTGTTTTTT. Encoded protein: CASSALGTNNEKLFF.

This sequence joins TRBV11-3 and TRBJ1-3; 9 positions agree with TRBD1. The CDR3 sequence is 15 residues long. J was trimmed by 0 bases and V by 5 bases; bases with no gene match: 2. Germline CDR1 reads SGHNT; CDR2 reads YENEEA. CDR3 in amino acids: CASSTGGDSGNTIYF. CDR3 sequence (DNA): TGTGCCAGCAGCACAGGGGGCGACTCTGGAAACACCATATATTTT. The full variable domain, its missing parts supplied by reference TRBV11-3 and TRBJ1-3, is EAGVVQSPRYKIIEKKQPVAFWCNPISGHNTLYWYLQNLGQGPELLIRYENEEAVDDSQLPKDRFSAERLKGVDSTLKIQPAELGDSAVYLCASSTGGDSGNTIYFGEGSWLTVV.

The DNA of the CDR3 is TGTGCCAGCAGTTATAGGGCGGGGGATCTCACAGATACGCAGTATTTT. As protein: CASSYRAGDLTDTQYF. The rearrangement links TRBV28 to TRBJ2-3; 7 nucleotides align to TRBD2. The CDR3 has 16 amino acids. The ends lost 4 bases at V and 2 bases at J; junction bases unmatched: 9. Germline-derived CDR1 and CDR2 are MDHEN and SYDVKM.

The rearrangement links TRBV5-1 to TRBJ2-1; maybe TRBD2 (7 bases). Germline V gene lookup returns CDR1 SGHRS and CDR2 YFSETQ. Trimming took off 6 bases at V and 4 bases at J, with 17 bases between the two ends. This CDR3 has 15 amino acids. CDR3 amino acids: CASTPRGAQYNEQFF. The CDR3 region has the DNA TGCGCCAGCACCCCTCGGGGGGCCCAATACAATGAGCAGTTCTTC. The full variable domain, rest sourced from reference TRBV5-1 and TRBJ2-1, is KAGVTQTPRYLIKTRGQQVTLSCSPISGHRSVSWYQQTPGQGLQFLFEYFSETQRNKGNFPGRFSGRQFSNSRSEMNVSTLELGDSALYLCASTPRGAQYNEQFFGPGTRLTVL.

In this sample, this clone turned up once. V and J are TRBV5-1 and TRBJ1-5, with 8 bases fitting TRBD1. Germline CDR1 and CDR2: SGHRS and YFSETQ. The J segment lost 9 bases and the V segment lost 2 bases, leaving 1 base of the junction unmatched. The CDR3 totals 12 residues. CDR3 nucleotide sequence: TGCGCCAGCAGCTTACAGGGGGGGCCCCAGCATTTT. This gives the protein CASSLQGGPQHF.